The clone carrying this T cell receptor (gamma chain) was observed a few times. What it binds is not known. A read error may account for a junction end that differs from germline. Germline CDR1 and CDR2: VTNTFY and YDVSTARD (reference sequence). The CDR3 totals 12 residues. This record belongs to a study of Vδ1+ human thymocytes. Notes on the study in general: In the thymus, TRG and TRD repertoires looked highly polyclonal with Gaussian CDR3 lengths. Despite high sort purity, approximately 21% of thymic T cell receptor delta sequences were Vdelta2. Many TRG clonotypes were shared between donors; TRD repertoires were essentially private. Bulk data may be misread because of unexpected Vdelta2 sequences.

Sequences come from RNA converted to cDNA by reverse transcription. Multiplex PCR used pooled V-gene forward primers and a constant-region reverse primer to amplify CDR3s. TCRdb used CATT to re-call clones from the multiplex PCR reads. The profile shows 25,000 to 35,000 gamma-chain clones, more than 15% of them singletons. The clonotype was recovered from a boy younger than two who had congenital heart surgery. V is TRGV3 and J is TRGJ1 or TRGJ2. Source material: Vdelta1+ gamma-delta thymocytes from the thymus. Subset reported: FACS-sorted CD3+ TCRalphabeta- TCRVdelta1+ TCRVdelta2- thymocytes. The CDR3 DNA sequence: TGTGCCACCTGGACTAAACATGGTAAGAAGCTCTTT. Its translation: CATWTKHGKKLF.